The following is a T cell receptor beta chain sequence with its context. Repertoires were generated with immunoSEQ multiplex PCR, while TCRdb's copy carries only in-frame clones and drops some. The table has 350,000 to 400,000 clones, nearly 90% seen once. This record belongs to a study of blood T cell repertoires in COVID-19. Looking at the study overall: Sites across the United States, Italy and Spain contributed samples from acute and convalescent COVID-19. PBMCs, B-cell-depleted T cells, or T cells provided the cDNA or gDNA that made up the material.

This CDR3 comprises 16 residues. Per germline, CDR1 SEHNR and CDR2 FQNEAQ (reference sequence). The V gene end was trimmed by 5 bases and the J gene end by 0 bases; junction bases not matched to a gene: 8. All recovered Cohort 3 donors got two negative PCRs, got clearance, or saw symptom resolution. The receptor's source is a woman aged 30 to 39 who had recovered from COVID-19. Sequenced sample: PBMCs or T cells enriched from blood (not recorded which). V gene TRBV7-9 combines with J gene TRBJ1-1; 8 nucleotides agree with TRBD1. For the CDR3, the DNA is TGTGCCAGCAGCCCACAGGGGGGGTGGATGAACACTGAAGCTTTCTTT. This sequence encodes CASSPQGGWMNTEAFF.